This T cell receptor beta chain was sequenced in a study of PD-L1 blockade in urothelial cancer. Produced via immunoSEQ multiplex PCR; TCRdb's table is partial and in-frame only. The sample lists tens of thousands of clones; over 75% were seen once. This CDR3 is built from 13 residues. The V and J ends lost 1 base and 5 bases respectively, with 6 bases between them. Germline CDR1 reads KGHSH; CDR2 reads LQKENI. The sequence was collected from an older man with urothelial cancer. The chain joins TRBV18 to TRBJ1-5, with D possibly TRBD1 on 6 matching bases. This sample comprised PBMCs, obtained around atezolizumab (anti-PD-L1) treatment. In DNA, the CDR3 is TGTGCCAGCTCACCACAGGGGGATCAGCCCCAGCATTTT. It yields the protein CASSPQGDQPQHF.